A selection of T cell receptor beta chains follows, all from one sample in a study of T cell repertoires in cytomegalovirus infection. MiXCR, run by TCRdb on the reads, gives a single entry per CDR3 protein. The table records just over 450,000 distinct CDR3 sequences, under 55% of them present only once. Antigens of these TCRs are unknown. The starting material was cultured PBMCs, obtained from culture after CMV antigen stimulation. All receptors derive from a human donor in good health (CMV status not recorded). Some clones in this sample may be carry-over from other donors' samples. Each CDR3 is given with its conserved first and last residue. Each record gives: clone size, V gene, J gene, D gene, CDR3 protein, CDR3 DNA. A D gene is named only where the DNA matches it firmly. Rows may omit the clone size; those that give it use once, few, many or a size class.

abundance: .; v_gene: TRBV4-1; j_gene: TRBJ1-4; d_gene: .; CDR3aa: CASSHSTAGDEKLFF; CDR3nt: TGCGCCAGCAGCCACAGTACGGCCGGGGATGAAAAACTGTTTTTT
abundance: .; v_gene: TRBV7-2; j_gene: TRBJ1-4; d_gene: .; CDR3aa: CASSSLREKLFF; CDR3nt: TGTGCCAGCAGCTCCCTCAGGGAAAAACTGTTTTTT
abundance: .; v_gene: TRBV5-1; j_gene: TRBJ1-1; d_gene: TRBD1; CDR3aa: CASSLAYRGVNTEAFF; CDR3nt: TGCGCCAGCAGCTTGGCTTACAGGGGCGTGAACACTGAAGCTTTCTTT
abundance: .; v_gene: TRBV12-3/TRBV12-4; j_gene: TRBJ1-4; d_gene: .; CDR3aa: CASSSRRKEKLFF; CDR3nt: TGTGCCAGCAGTTCCAGACGAAAGGAAAAACTGTTTTTT
abundance: few; v_gene: TRBV11-1; j_gene: TRBJ2-5; d_gene: .; CDR3aa: CASSLAASRETQYF; CDR3nt: TGTGCCAGCAGCTTAGCGGCCTCTCGGGAGACCCAGTACTTC
abundance: .; v_gene: TRBV29-1; j_gene: TRBJ2-1; d_gene: TRBD1; CDR3aa: CSGTRGQGYNEQFF; CDR3nt: TGCAGCGGAACCCGGGGACAGGGGTACAATGAGCAGTTCTTC
abundance: .; v_gene: TRBV5-1; j_gene: TRBJ1-1; d_gene: .; CDR3aa: CASSLAGHNTEAFF; CDR3nt: TGCGCCAGCAGCCTAGCGGGCCACAACACTGAAGCTTTCTTT
abundance: .; v_gene: TRBV18; j_gene: TRBJ2-7; d_gene: TRBD1; CDR3aa: CASSQQTGTAYEQYF; CDR3nt: TGTGCCAGCTCACAACAAACCGGGACAGCCTACGAGCAGTACTTC
abundance: once; v_gene: TRBV9; j_gene: TRBJ2-1; d_gene: TRBD2; CDR3aa: CASSTTSGRNRGEQFF; CDR3nt: TGTGCCAGCAGCACGACTAGCGGGAGGAACAGGGGCGAGCAGTTCTTC
abundance: few; v_gene: TRBV20-1; j_gene: TRBJ2-5; d_gene: TRBD1; CDR3aa: CSATDRGETQYF; CDR3nt: TGCAGTGCGACGGACAGGGGGGAGACCCAGTACTTC
abundance: .; v_gene: TRBV14; j_gene: TRBJ2-1; d_gene: .; CDR3aa: CASSQDHLVGQFF; CDR3nt: TGTGCCAGCAGCCAAGATCACCTGGTGGGGCAGTTCTTC
abundance: .; v_gene: TRBV7-2; j_gene: TRBJ2-3; d_gene: .; CDR3aa: CASSFVGIDTDTQYF; CDR3nt: TGTGCCAGCAGCTTCGTCGGAATCGACACAGATACGCAGTATTTT
abundance: few; v_gene: TRBV7-2; j_gene: TRBJ1-5; d_gene: .; CDR3aa: CASSLNPHRVDQPQHF; CDR3nt: TGTGCCAGCAGCCTCAACCCACACAGGGTAGATCAGCCCCAGCATTTT
abundance: .; v_gene: TRBV6-6; j_gene: TRBJ2-7; d_gene: TRBD2; CDR3aa: CASSGLVPSGRGEQYF; CDR3nt: TGTGCCAGCAGTGGATTGGTGCCTAGCGGGAGAGGCGAGCAGTACTTC
abundance: .; v_gene: TRBV4-1; j_gene: TRBJ2-7; d_gene: .; CDR3aa: CASSQDRARISYEQYF; CDR3nt: TGCGCCAGCAGCCAAGATAGGGCTCGCATCTCCTACGAGCAGTACTTC
abundance: few; v_gene: TRBV6-1; j_gene: TRBJ2-1; d_gene: TRBD1; CDR3aa: CASSVGTGFYNEQFF; CDR3nt: TGTGCCAGCAGTGTGGGGACAGGGTTCTACAATGAGCAGTTCTTC
abundance: few; v_gene: TRBV7-6; j_gene: TRBJ2-5; d_gene: TRBD2; CDR3aa: CASSPGLAGGYQETQYF; CDR3nt: TGTGCCAGCAGCCCCGGACTAGCGGGGGGGTACCAAGAGACCCAGTACTTC